This TCR beta chain was profiled in a study of cytomegalovirus exposure and HLA in healthy donors. Points on this clone: Its antigen is as yet unknown.

PCR was performed using 60 Vbeta and 13 Jbeta primers. The method was immunoSEQ multiplex PCR; TCRdb's version includes in-frame clones alone and lacks a portion of them. The sample records 80,000 to 90,000 clones, around 80% being singletons. Study-wide findings and caveats: Earlier analysis looked at TCR beta V segments, and most were productive about 90% or about 30% of the time. TCR beta sequences numbering around 15,000 were associated with HLA alleles at 0.05 false discovery rate in a later analysis.

Each donor was healthy, and each was a bone marrow donor. The ends were cut back, 5 bases at V and 1 base at J, with 9 bases in the middle. The CDR3 is 14 residues long. Germline-derived CDR1 and CDR2 are PRHDT and FYEKMQ (reference sequence). The sequence derives from a man between 35 and 55 years old in good health and CMV-seronegative. Sequencing input: PBMCs. V is TRBV13 and J is TRBJ1-3; the D is unclear. CDR3 amino acids: CASSILLSGNTIYF. The CDR3 nucleotides read TGTGCCAGCAGCATCCTCCTGTCTGGAAACACCATATATTTT. The whole variable domain, filled in from reference TRBV13 and TRBJ1-3, reads AAGVIQSPRHLIKEKRETATLKCYPIPRHDTVYWYQQGPGQDPQFLISFYEKMQSDKGSIPDRFSAQQFSDYHSELNMSSLELGDSALYFCASSILLSGNTIYFGEGSWLTVV.